Listed below are T cell receptor beta chains from one sample, sequenced in a study of blood T cell repertoires in COVID-19. TCRdb keeps only in-frame clones here, not all; method: immunoSEQ multiplex PCR. The table has 100,000 to 150,000 clones, approximately 81% seen once. The sample comprised peripheral blood. These receptor sequences come from a man older than 75 with COVID-19, enrolled during active disease. CDR3s include the opening cysteine and the closing phenylalanine or tryptophan. Each record gives: V gene, D gene, clone size, J gene, CDR3 protein, CDR3 DNA. D genes are given only for firm matches. Clone size is given for some rows only: seen once, a few or many times, or a class if the clone is expanded.

V: TRBV27; D: -; size: once; J: TRBJ2-7; CDR3: CASSFSAGQWTYEQYF; DNA: TGTGCCAGCAGTTTCTCCGCGGGACAGTGGACCTACGAGCAGTACTTC
V: TRBV4-2; D: TRBD2; size: -; J: TRBJ2-1; CDR3: CASSQPLRLAEHNEQFF; DNA: TGTGCCAGCAGCCAACCCCTCAGACTAGCGGAGCACAATGAGCAGTTCTTC
V: TRBV7-2; D: TRBD1; size: few; J: TRBJ1-5; CDR3: CASSLGQGASQPQHF; DNA: TGTGCCAGCAGCTTAGGACAGGGGGCTAGTCAGCCCCAGCATTTT
V: TRBV7-6; D: -; size: -; J: TRBJ1-5; CDR3: CASSPRFAGKSNQPQHF; DNA: TGTGCCAGCAGCCCTCGATTTGCGGGGAAAAGCAATCAGCCCCAGCATTTT
V: TRBV7-6; D: -; size: -; J: TRBJ2-5; CDR3: CASSLVIQETQYF; DNA: TGTGCCAGCAGCTTAGTTATCCAAGAGACCCAGTACTTC
V: TRBV7-9; D: TRBD1; size: -; J: TRBJ2-7; CDR3: CARLGRGWYEQYF; DNA: TGTGCCAGGTTAGGCAGGGGGTGGTACGAGCAGTACTTC
V: TRBV28; D: TRBD2; size: -; J: TRBJ2-7; CDR3: CASSSGLAGVTEQYF; DNA: TGTGCCAGCAGTTCTGGACTAGCGGGAGTTACGGAGCAGTACTTC
V: TRBV27; D: TRBD2; size: -; J: TRBJ2-3; CDR3: CASSPSGMATDTQYF; DNA: TGTGCCAGCAGTCCTAGCGGGATGGCCACAGATACGCAGTATTTT
V: TRBV7-2; D: TRBD2; size: -; J: TRBJ2-1; CDR3: CASSLAGERYNEQFF; DNA: TGTGCCAGCAGCCTAGCGGGAGAGAGATACAATGAGCAGTTCTTC
V: TRBV15; D: -; size: -; J: TRBJ2-5; CDR3: CATSMVDSQETQYF; DNA: TGTGCCACCAGCATGGTCGACAGCCAAGAGACCCAGTACTTC
V: TRBV7-9; D: -; size: few; J: TRBJ2-7; CDR3: CASSLAEEPKYF; DNA: TGTGCCAGCAGCTTAGCCGAGGAGCCGAAGTACTTC
V: TRBV5-1; D: TRBD2; size: few; J: TRBJ2-5; CDR3: CASSLPGTSGQETQYF; DNA: TGCGCCAGCAGCTTACCCGGGACTAGCGGACAAGAGACCCAGTACTTC
V: TRBV28; D: TRBD2; size: -; J: TRBJ2-1; CDR3: CASSSSSGGEYNEQFF; DNA: TGTGCCAGCAGTTCCTCTAGCGGGGGAGAGTACAATGAGCAGTTCTTC
V: TRBV28; D: TRBD1; size: once; J: TRBJ1-1; CDR3: CASSSPGQGGTEAFF; DNA: TGTGCCAGCAGTTCTCCGGGACAGGGGGGGACTGAAGCTTTCTTT
V: TRBV28; D: -; size: once; J: TRBJ1-1; CDR3: CASREGVMNTEAFF; DNA: TGTGCCAGCAGGGAAGGAGTTATGAACACTGAAGCTTTCTTT
V: TRBV7-2; D: TRBD1; size: -; J: TRBJ1-2; CDR3: CASSSDRRSGYTF; DNA: TGTGCCAGCAGCTCGGACAGGAGAAGTGGCTACACCTTC
V: TRBV30; D: TRBD1; size: -; J: TRBJ1-2; CDR3: CAWSRQGPNYGYTF; DNA: TGTGCCTGGAGTCGACAGGGACCCAACTATGGCTACACCTTC
V: TRBV19; D: TRBD2; size: -; J: TRBJ2-1; CDR3: CASSIELAENNEQFF; DNA: TGTGCCAGTAGTATCGAACTAGCGGAGAACAATGAGCAGTTCTTC
V: TRBV5-1; D: -; size: -; J: TRBJ2-2; CDR3: CASSGVASSAGELFF; DNA: TGCGCCAGCAGCGGAGTGGCGAGTAGCGCCGGGGAGCTGTTTTTT
V: TRBV30; D: -; size: once; J: TRBJ2-1; CDR3: CAWSLARGDEQFF; DNA: TGTGCCTGGAGTTTGGCCAGGGGGGATGAGCAGTTCTTC
V: TRBV4-1; D: TRBD1; size: few; J: TRBJ1-2; CDR3: CASSQSKGQGLYGYTF; DNA: TGCGCCAGCAGCCAATCGAAAGGACAGGGACTCTATGGCTACACCTTC
V: TRBV18; D: TRBD1; size: -; J: TRBJ2-3; CDR3: CASSPGQGVSDTQYF; DNA: TGTGCCAGCTCACCGGGACAGGGGGTTTCAGATACGCAGTATTTT
V: TRBV25-1; D: -; size: -; J: TRBJ2-7; CDR3: CASSRGTTGYEQYF; DNA: TGTGCCAGCAGTCGAGGCACCACGGGCTACGAGCAGTACTTC
V: TRBV19; D: -; size: once; J: TRBJ1-1; CDR3: CASSSRGRVTEAFF; DNA: TGTGCCAGTAGTAGCCGTGGCAGGGTCACTGAAGCTTTCTTT
V: TRBV5-5; D: TRBD1; size: -; J: TRBJ1-2; CDR3: CASSSRGTGLDGYTF; DNA: TGTGCCAGCAGCTCCCGCGGGACAGGGCTCGATGGCTACACCTTC
V: TRBV7-9; D: TRBD2; size: -; J: TRBJ2-3; CDR3: CASSPTSGLTDTQYF; DNA: TGTGCCAGCAGCCCGACTAGCGGGTTGACAGATACGCAGTATTTT
V: TRBV5-1; D: -; size: -; J: TRBJ2-2; CDR3: CASSWATENTGELFF; DNA: TGCGCCAGCAGCTGGGCGACAGAGAACACCGGGGAGCTGTTTTTT
V: TRBV19; D: TRBD1; size: -; J: TRBJ1-4; CDR3: CASTQTGANEKLFF; DNA: TGTGCCAGTACTCAGACAGGGGCTAATGAAAAACTGTTTTTT
V: TRBV28; D: TRBD1; size: -; J: TRBJ1-2; CDR3: CASSAPGTDYGYTF; DNA: TGTGCCAGCAGTGCTCCCGGGACAGACTATGGCTACACCTTC
V: TRBV7-7; D: TRBD1; size: once; J: TRBJ1-1; CDR3: CASSFGQGTEAFF; DNA: TGTGCTAGCAGCTTCGGACAGGGGACTGAAGCTTTCTTT
V: TRBV5-6; D: -; size: -; J: TRBJ2-6; CDR3: CASSLGLSGANVLTF; DNA: TGTGCCAGCAGCTTGGGTCTATCTGGGGCCAACGTCCTGACTTTC
V: TRBV28; D: TRBD1; size: -; J: TRBJ1-6; CDR3: CASSRDSYNSPLHF; DNA: TGTGCCAGCAGTCGGGACAGCTATAATTCACCCCTCCACTTT
V: TRBV28; D: -; size: -; J: TRBJ2-7; CDR3: CASSPMPPRSYEQYF; DNA: TGTGCCAGCAGTCCGATGCCACCCCGGTCCTACGAGCAGTACTTC
V: TRBV7-2; D: -; size: -; J: TRBJ2-7; CDR3: CASSLDRHGEQYF; DNA: TGTGCCAGCAGCTTAGACAGGCACGGCGAGCAGTACTTC
V: TRBV7-2; D: -; size: -; J: TRBJ2-3; CDR3: CASRPLSRDTQYF; DNA: TGTGCCAGCAGGCCTCTATCTCGAGATACGCAGTATTTT
V: TRBV6-5; D: TRBD1; size: -; J: TRBJ2-3; CDR3: CASSRQGPDTQYF; DNA: TGTGCCAGCAGTCGACAGGGCCCAGATACGCAGTATTTT
V: TRBV5-5; D: -; size: -; J: TRBJ2-7; CDR3: CASSVAARAYEQYF; DNA: TGTGCCAGCAGCGTAGCGGCAAGAGCCTACGAGCAGTACTTC
V: TRBV12-3/TRBV12-4; D: -; size: -; J: TRBJ1-1; CDR3: CASSLGAEAFF; DNA: TGTGCCAGCAGTTTAGGGGCAGAAGCTTTCTTT
V: TRBV7-8; D: TRBD2; size: few; J: TRBJ2-7; CDR3: CASTGGRGGYRERESYEQYF; DNA: TGTGCCAGCACCGGGGGCCGGGGCGGGTATCGTGAGCGGGAGTCCTACGAGCAGTACTTC
V: TRBV6-6; D: -; size: -; J: TRBJ1-2; CDR3: CASSKIGGGYGYTF; DNA: TGTGCCAGCAGTAAAATAGGGGGTGGCTATGGCTACACCTTC
V: TRBV7-8; D: TRBD1; size: once; J: TRBJ2-2; CDR3: CASSWTGFGTGELFF; DNA: TGTGCCAGCAGCTGGACAGGGTTTGGCACCGGGGAGCTGTTTTTT
V: TRBV5-1; D: TRBD1; size: -; J: TRBJ1-2; CDR3: CASNDPGGGDYGYTF; DNA: TGCGCCAGCAACGACCCGGGAGGGGGCGACTATGGCTACACCTTC
V: TRBV27; D: -; size: few; J: TRBJ1-1; CDR3: CASRSDRNTEAFF; DNA: TGTGCCAGCAGATCGGACAGGAACACTGAAGCTTTCTTT
V: TRBV7-9; D: TRBD1; size: -; J: TRBJ2-3; CDR3: CASSSWGQGVTDTQYF; DNA: TGTGCCAGCAGCTCTTGGGGACAGGGGGTCACAGATACGCAGTATTTT
V: TRBV29-1; D: -; size: few; J: TRBJ2-7; CDR3: CSVEDNRFPYEQYF; DNA: TGCAGCGTTGAAGATAATCGGTTCCCCTACGAGCAGTACTTC
V: TRBV4-1; D: -; size: -; J: TRBJ2-7; CDR3: CASSATGAGYEQYF; DNA: TGCGCCAGCAGCGCTACTGGGGCTGGTTACGAGCAGTACTTC
V: TRBV18; D: TRBD2; size: -; J: TRBJ2-1; CDR3: CASSPLEGLAGFRDNEQFF; DNA: TGTGCCAGCTCACCACTCGAGGGACTAGCGGGTTTTCGTGACAATGAGCAGTTCTTC
V: TRBV4-1; D: TRBD1; size: few; J: TRBJ2-7; CDR3: CASSQGLGQGTYEQYF; DNA: TGCGCCAGCAGCCAAGGGCTGGGACAGGGAACCTACGAGCAGTACTTC
V: TRBV28; D: -; size: -; J: TRBJ1-2; CDR3: CASSFKESRGYTF; DNA: TGTGCCAGCAGTTTCAAGGAGTCTAGGGGCTACACCTTC